The 26 T cell receptor beta chains given below trace back to one sample, sequenced in a study of cytomegalovirus exposure and HLA in healthy donors. The PCR used 60 Vbeta and 13 Jbeta primers. Method: immunoSEQ multiplex PCR; TCRdb's copy keeps in-frame clones and lacks some. The sample shows 60,000 to 70,000 clones, roughly 78% of them seen only once. The sample taken for sequencing was PBMCs. These TCRs come from a man aged 40-49 years in good health and CMV-seronegative.

The V call is TRBV20-1, the J call TRBJ1-3; 7 bases align to TRBD1. Per the germline V gene, CDR1 is DFQATT and CDR2 is SNEGSKA (reference sequence). The CDR3 has 11 amino acids. V lost 5 bases to trimming and J lost 9 bases; unmatched junction nucleotides: 4. CDR3 bases: TGCAGTGCTGAGGCAGGGGGCACCATATATTTT. Its protein product is CSAEAGGTIYF.

The table lists this clone with a few counts. The V and J genes are TRBV5-6 and TRBJ2-7; 7 bases fit TRBD1. Losses at the gene ends were 3 bases for V and 2 bases for J; bases not matched to a gene: 2. Germline CDR1 is SGHDT and CDR2 is YYEEEE. This CDR3 has 13 residues. In DNA, the CDR3 is TGTGCCAGCAGCTGGCAGGGGGCCTACGAGCAGTACTTC. Translating gives CASSWQGAYEQYF.

The chain uses TRBV7-9 and TRBJ1-6, with D hard to call. The CDR3 totals 12 residues. Trimming took off 2 bases at V and 7 bases at J, with 3 bases between the two ends. Germline V gene data show CDR1 as SEHNR and CDR2 as FQNEAQ (reference sequence). In DNA form, the CDR3 reads TGTGCCAGCAGCTTACGGAATTCACCCCTCCACTTT. Translating gives CASSLRNSPLHF.

This sequence joins TRBV2 and TRBJ2-7; 13 bases are shared with TRBD2. Germline lookup yields CDR1 SNHLY and CDR2 FYNNEI. CDR3 length equals 14 residues. V was clipped by 8 bases and J by 7 bases; unmatched bases: 8. CDR3 sequence reads: CASGGTSGVGEQYF. In DNA form, the CDR3 reads TGTGCCAGCGGAGGGACTAGCGGGGTAGGTGAGCAGTACTTC.

The sample holds a few counts of this clone. This rearrangement joins TRBV7-9 to TRBJ2-6; D is uncertain. V gave up 8 bases and J gave up 2 bases, with 4 bases separating them. The germline CDR1 and CDR2 sequences are SEHNR and FQNEAQ (reference sequence). There are 12 residues in the CDR3. CDR3 region: CASEAGANVLTF. The CDR3, as DNA: TGTGCCAGCGAGGCTGGGGCCAACGTCCTGACTTTC.

This chain connects TRBV5-1 to TRBJ2-1; a weak D match, TRBD1 (6 bases). The V and J ends lost 0 bases and 6 bases respectively, with 10 bases between them. The CDR3 covers 14 residues. Germline V CDR1 and CDR2: SGHRS, YFSETQ. For the CDR3, the DNA is TGCGCCAGCAGCTTGGACAGGGTGGGCAATGAGCAGTTCTTC. As protein: CASSLDRVGNEQFF.

This clone has a single count. This rearrangement joins TRBV6-1 to TRBJ2-1; 8 bases match TRBD1. Germline loops: CDR1 MNHNS, CDR2 SASEGT. The CDR3 consists of 16 residues. After removal of 4 bases from V and 6 bases from J, the junction contained 11 bases not matched to a gene. CDR3 region: CASSGRDRKDGNEQFF. The CDR3 DNA reads TGTGCCAGCAGTGGCCGGGACAGGAAGGATGGCAATGAGCAGTTCTTC.

The gene calls are TRBV18 and TRBJ2-1, with a tentative D call TRBD2 (6 bases). V was shortened by 1 base and J by 5 bases, with 12 bases between the two germline ends. The germline V gene encodes CDR1 KGHSH and CDR2 LQKENI. This CDR3 spans 15 amino acids. CDR3 amino acids: CASSPLAEQNNEQFF. CDR3 bases: TGTGCCAGCTCACCACTAGCGGAGCAGAACAATGAGCAGTTCTTC.

The V call is TRBV7-9, the J call TRBJ1-2; D call uncertain. The V end lost 3 bases, the J end lost 4 bases, and 18 bases lay between the germline ends. The CDR3 is made up of 16 amino acids. Germline V gene data show CDR1 as SEHNR and CDR2 as FQNEAQ (reference sequence). Here the CDR3 reads CASSFRPREGIYGYTF. CDR3 nucleotides: TGTGCCAGCAGCTTTCGTCCGAGGGAAGGGATCTATGGCTACACCTTC.

The V and J genes are TRBV6-1 and TRBJ1-1; no firm D call. The CDR3 totals 14 residues. The germline gives CDR1 MNHNS, CDR2 SASEGT. The V end lost 3 bases, the J end lost 1 base, and 9 bases lay between the germline ends. DNA of the CDR3: TGTGCCAGCAGTGATCCCCACACGAACACTGAAGCTTTCTTT. It yields the protein CASSDPHTNTEAFF.

Comment on this clone: A much larger clone differs by one base, so this may be a read error. This specimen includes other DNA sequences encoding the same CDR3. The chain uses TRBV29-1 and TRBJ2-1, with TRBD2 matching 12 bases. The J segment lost 0 bases and the V segment lost 6 bases, leaving 12 bases of the junction unmatched. This CDR3 has 18 residues. The germline CDR1 and CDR2 sequences are SQVTM and ANQGSEA. In nucleotides, the CDR3 is TGCAGCGTCCGCGGACTAGCGGGGACTAGGAGCTCCTACAATGAGCAGTTCTTC. Translation: CSVRGLAGTRSSYNEQFF.

This clone was counted a few times. V is TRBV6-5 and J is TRBJ2-1; a possible D gene is TRBD2 (5 bases). With 8 bases removed from V and 9 bases from J, the gap between germline ends came to 14 bases. Germline V gene sequence: CDR1 MNHEY, CDR2 SVGAGI. This CDR3 contains 12 residues. This CDR3 reads CASGLLAGEQFF. The CDR3 DNA reads as TGTGCCAGCGGCCTATTGGCGGGTGAGCAGTTCTTC.

This sequence joins TRBV7-9 and TRBJ2-7; a possible D gene is TRBD2 (6 bases). The CDR3 runs 14 residues. Per the germline V gene, CDR1 is SEHNR and CDR2 is FQNEAQ (reference sequence). The V end lost 3 bases, the J end lost 6 bases, and 15 bases lay between the germline ends. Here the CDR3 DNA reads TGTGCCAGCAGCTTCCGCGTTTTGGGGGGCGAGCAGTACTTC. Protein sequence: CASSFRVLGGEQYF.

The chain couples TRBV19 to TRBJ2-3; 9 nucleotides agree with TRBD1. CDR3 length: 18 amino acids. V shed 4 bases and J 0 bases; nucleotides not matched to a gene: 11. The germline CDR1 and CDR2 sequences are LNHDA and SQIVND (reference sequence). The CDR3 region is CASSRGQGYMRSTDTQYF. The CDR3 coding sequence is TGTGCCAGTAGTAGGGGACAGGGATACATGCGTAGCACAGATACGCAGTATTTT. The whole variable domain, filled in from reference TRBV19 and TRBJ2-3, reads DGGITQSPKYLFRKEGQNVTLSCEQNLNHDAMYWYRQDPGQGLRLIYYSQIVNDFQKGDIAEGYSVSREKKESFPLTVTSAQKNPTAFYLCASSRGQGYMRSTDTQYFGPGTRLTVL.

V and J are TRBV5-1 and TRBJ2-3, with TRBD2 identical over 8 bases. The junction had 9 bases not matched to a gene; V was cut back by 4 bases and J by 2 bases. The CDR3 sequence is 16 residues long. Germline V gene lookup returns CDR1 SGHRS and CDR2 YFSETQ. CDR3 sequence: CASSPQSGSITDTQYF. Here the CDR3 DNA reads TGCGCCAGCAGCCCGCAGAGCGGGAGTATCACAGATACGCAGTATTTT.

The rearrangement uses TRBV5-4 and TRBJ2-1; TRBD2 agrees at 7 bases. Germline V gene data show CDR1 as SGHNT and CDR2 as YYREEE (reference sequence). This CDR3 comprises 17 residues. Losses at the gene ends were 4 bases for V and 4 bases for J; bases not matched to a gene: 14. The CDR3 here is CASSPSGGEGRYNEQFF. The CDR3 DNA follows: TGTGCCAGCAGCCCTTCTGGGGGGGAAGGTAGATACAATGAGCAGTTCTTC.

This chain uses TRBV28 with TRBJ2-5; TRBD2 matches 11 bases. With 10 bases clipped from V and 5 bases from J, the junction kept 3 bases outside the gene matches. The CDR3 loop spans 12 amino acids. Germline V lookup: CDR1 MDHEN, CDR2 SYDVKM. CDR3: CATLAGGETQYF. The CDR3 DNA reads as TGTGCCACCTTAGCGGGAGGGGAGACCCAGTACTTC.

CDR3 loop: CASSHLMSRDGTQYF. The CDR3 DNA reads TGTGCCAGCAGCCATTTAATGTCCCGCGACGGGACGCAGTATTTT. This chain links TRBV14 with TRBJ2-3; no reliable D call. V lost 3 bases, J lost 9 bases, and 19 bases lay in between. CDR3 size: 15 residues. Per the germline V gene, CDR1 is SGHDN and CDR2 is FVKESK.

The chain uses TRBV6-6 and TRBJ1-4, with 11 bases lining up with TRBD1. Trimming removed 5 bases from V and 8 bases from J; junction bases left unmatched: 7. Per the germline V gene, CDR1 is MNHNY and CDR2 is SVGAGI (reference sequence). The CDR3 spans 15 residues. CDR3 loop: CASSQRTGGVEKLFF. CDR3 DNA sequence: TGTGCCAGCAGTCAAAGGACAGGGGGCGTAGAAAAACTGTTTTTT.

The chain couples TRBV7-6 to TRBJ2-5; TRBD1 agrees at 8 bases. The DNA matches TRBJ2-7 better at its end, which makes the J call doubtful. The CDR3 is 17 residues long. Germline V gene sequence: CDR1 SGHVS, CDR2 FNYEAQ. The CDR3, as DNA: TGTGCCAGCAGCGCGGCTTTTCGGACAGGGAACCCTTACGAGCAGTACTTC. Encoded protein: CASSAAFRTGNPYEQYF.

The CDR3 spells CASSVRETQYF. CDR3 nucleotide sequence: TGTGCCAGCAGTGTGAGGGAGACCCAGTACTTC. The chain couples TRBV2 to TRBJ2-5; D not certain. The germline V gene encodes CDR1 SNHLY and CDR2 FYNNEI. Trimming shortened V by 4 bases and J by 5 bases, and 5 bases separated the two germline ends. The CDR3 covers 11 residues.

The V gene is TRBV5-1, the J gene TRBJ2-7; D unresolved. The V end lost 0 bases, the J end lost 0 bases, and 13 bases lay between the germline ends. CDR1 SGHRS and CDR2 YFSETQ come from the germline V gene. CDR3 length: 16 amino acids. The CDR3 coding sequence is TGCGCCAGCAGCTTGGGTCTAGGAACTGTCTCCTACGAGCAGTACTTC. This gives the protein CASSLGLGTVSYEQYF.

In its sample, this clone was seen a few times. This chain uses TRBV27 with TRBJ2-6, with 16 positions matching TRBD2. The V gene's germline CDR1 is MNHEY and CDR2 SMNVEV (reference sequence). This CDR3 spans 23 amino acids. J was trimmed by 0 bases and V by 2 bases; bases with no gene match: 13. The chain's CDR3 is CASSLGGLAGGPRWGSGANVLTF. DNA for the CDR3: TGTGCCAGCAGTTTAGGGGGACTAGCGGGAGGGCCCAGATGGGGCTCTGGGGCCAACGTCCTGACTTTC.

The chain's CDR3 is CASKTQGANTEAFF. The DNA of the CDR3 is TGTGCCAGCAAGACACAGGGGGCCAATACTGAAGCTTTCTTT. The chain links TRBV27 to TRBJ1-1, with 9 nucleotides matching TRBD1. Germline lookup yields CDR1 MNHEY and CDR2 SMNVEV (reference sequence). The CDR3 contains 14 residues. V trimming: 7 bases; J trimming: 5 bases; junction bases outside the gene matches: 8.

This chain joins TRBV6-5 and TRBJ1-2; 7 bases fit TRBD1. This CDR3 has 16 residues. V was pared by 0 bases and J by 5 bases, with 9 bases of the junction left unmatched. Per germline, CDR1 MNHEY and CDR2 SVGAGI. The CDR3 DNA reads as TGTGCCAGCAGTTACTCCGCGGGGCAGGGGGTTTATGGCTACACCTTC. The encoded protein is CASSYSAGQGVYGYTF.

The chain links TRBV7-5 to TRBJ2-2; TRBD2 was called by the table and not checked on the DNA. TRBV7-5 is designated a pseudogene. The CDR3 has 19 amino acids. The CDR3 coding sequence is TGTGTCAGAAGCTTAGGAGCAGGGAGCGGGAGATTGAACACCGGGGAGCTGTTTTTT. This sequence encodes CVRSLGAGSGRLNTGELFF.